Following are 27 T cell receptor beta chains from one sample sequenced in a study of CD8 T cells in Susac syndrome. A quantity of about 0.45 to 1 ug RNA underwent reverse transcription using random hexamers. TCRdb re-called the immunoSEQ multiplex PCR reads with MiXCR, one entry per CDR3 protein. The sample comprises more than 110,000 distinct CDR3 sequences, 94% of which are singletons, and over 0.25% rests with the top ten. Sequencing used CD8+ T cells from PBMCs. These receptors were taken from a human donor in good health.

The genes are TRBV7-2 and TRBJ2-7, with unresolved D. The length of the CDR3 is 14 residues. V was pared by 1 base and J by 3 bases, with 10 bases between. CDR1 and CDR2 from the germline V gene are SGHTA and FQGNSA. The DNA for the CDR3 is TGTGCCAGCAGCTTAGAGGACGGGCACTACGAGCAGTACTTC. It translates to CASSLEDGHYEQYF.

V usage is TRBV4-3 and J usage is TRBJ2-2; 8 bases align to TRBD1. Germline CDR1 reads LGHNA; CDR2 reads YSLEER. The V segment lost 3 bases and the J segment 1 base; nucleotides outside the gene matches: 7. CDR3 size: 17 residues. DNA for the CDR3: TGCGCCAGCAGCCAGCTCCGGGACAGGAAGAACACCGGGGAGCTGTTTTTT. Translation: CASSQLRDRKNTGELFF.

The V call is TRBV5-1, the J call TRBJ2-6; D remains ambiguous. In germline, CDR1 is SGHRS, CDR2 YFSETQ. The CDR3 loop spans 18 amino acids. The germline V and J ends were trimmed by 1 base and 0 bases, with 14 bases remaining between them. The CDR3 DNA follows: TGCGCCAGCAGCTTGTCGCCAGCCGAGAACTCTGGGGCCAACGTCCTGACTTTC. Translation: CASSLSPAENSGANVLTF.

This chain links TRBV4-3 with TRBJ2-7, with D possibly matching TRBD2 (6 bases). The CDR3 totals 16 residues. V was trimmed by 0 bases and J by 2 bases, leaving 14 bases between them. The germline V gene has CDR1 LGHNA and CDR2 YSLEER. Here the CDR3 reads CASSQDGGIGAYEQYF. The CDR3 DNA is TGCGCCAGCAGCCAAGATGGAGGGATTGGGGCCTACGAGCAGTACTTC.

The chain is built from TRBV4-3 and TRBJ2-7, with TRBD2 matching 9 bases. The germline V gene encodes CDR1 LGHNA and CDR2 YSLEER. The CDR3 loop spans 17 amino acids. J lost 4 bases, V lost 0 bases, and 10 bases had no gene match. The CDR3 DNA reads as TGCGCCAGCAGCCAAGATCTTGGCGGGAGGGCCCTATACGAGCAGTACTTC. Amino acid sequence: CASSQDLGGRALYEQYF.

The chain links TRBV28 to TRBJ1-2; TRBD1 matches 9 bases. V was clipped by 3 bases and J by 7 bases; unmatched bases: 6. The germline CDR1 and CDR2 sequences are MDHEN and SYDVKM. This CDR3 has 14 amino acids. In DNA, the CDR3 is TGTGCCAGCAGTTTGACAGGGGGAAGTTCTGGCTACACCTTC. Its protein is CASSLTGGSSGYTF.

V is TRBV27 and J is TRBJ2-5, with 12 bases identical to TRBD1. There are 17 residues in the CDR3. Germline CDR1 and CDR2: MNHEY and SMNVEV (reference sequence). V gave up 0 bases and J gave up 5 bases; unmatched junction bases: 7. The CDR3, as DNA: TGTGCCAGCAGTTTATCCGGGGACAGGGGGCTTAGGGAGACCCAGTACTTC. Its translation is CASSLSGDRGLRETQYF.

The V gene is TRBV27, the J gene TRBJ1-5; TRBD1 matches at 7 bases. This CDR3 has 14 amino acids. V was pared by 5 bases and J by 3 bases, with 4 bases of the junction left unmatched. Germline lookup yields CDR1 MNHEY and CDR2 SMNVEV (reference sequence). The CDR3 nucleotides are TGTGCCAGCAGTAGGGGGCAGACCAATCAGCCCCAGCATTTT. Translating gives CASSRGQTNQPQHF.

This chain links TRBV9 with TRBJ2-1; D uncertain. Germline V gives CDR1 SGDLS, CDR2 YYNGEE. The CDR3 runs to 13 residues. The V gene lost 7 bases and the J gene lost 6 bases, with 14 bases spanning the gap. CDR3 nucleotide sequence: TGTGCCAGCGGTACCGGGCCCATCAATGAGCAGTTCTTC. Translated, it gives CASGTGPINEQFF.

The chain has TRBV23-1 and TRBJ2-4; no firm D call. TRBV23-1 carries the ORF label, with uncertain function. The CDR3 extends over 15 amino acids. Trimming left V 8 bases short and J 2 bases short, with 16 bases between. The CDR3 nucleotides read TGCGCCAGCTGCCCGGCAGCGCCTCCCAAAAACATTCAGTACTTC. Protein sequence: CASCPAAPPKNIQYF.

This chain links TRBV29-1 with TRBJ2-4; D may be TRBD2 (5 bases). CDR3 length: 13 residues. Germline CDR1 is SQVTM and CDR2 is ANQGSEA. Trimming pared 6 bases from V and 8 bases from J, leaving 17 bases between. CDR3 coding DNA: TGCAGCGTGATGGACTCCCCATGGGACATTCAGTACTTC. Residues: CSVMDSPWDIQYF.

The rearrangement uses TRBV9 and TRBJ2-5, with 9 bases fitting TRBD2. Germline CDR1 and CDR2: SGDLS and YYNGEE. CDR3 length equals 14 residues. V shed 3 bases, J shed 5 bases, and the junction held 5 bases outside the gene matches. CDR3 DNA: TGTGCCAGCAGCGCTCGTAGCGGGAGTGAGACCCAGTACTTC. Translating it yields CASSARSGSETQYF.

V and J are TRBV28 and TRBJ1-2; TRBD1 matches 8 bases. The CDR3 runs to 15 residues. J was trimmed by 0 bases and V by 4 bases; bases with no gene match: 4. Germline CDR1 and CDR2: MDHEN and SYDVKM. The chain's CDR3 is CASSSRQGPNYGYTF. The CDR3 DNA is TGTGCCAGCAGTTCTAGACAGGGGCCTAACTATGGCTACACCTTC.

The genes are TRBV27 and TRBJ2-1; a possible D gene is TRBD2 (6 bases). Germline loops: CDR1 MNHEY, CDR2 SMNVEV (reference sequence). This CDR3 is built from 15 residues. V was trimmed by 3 bases and J by 8 bases, leaving 17 bases between them. The CDR3 DNA reads TGTGCCAGCAGTTTCCTTCTGGGGGGAGAGGATGAGCAGTTCTTC. Protein product: CASSFLLGGEDEQFF.

V usage is TRBV2 and J usage is TRBJ2-7; D gene ambiguous. Germline CDR1 is SNHLY and CDR2 is FYNNEI. The CDR3 extends over 14 amino acids. Trimming pared 1 base from V and 0 bases from J, leaving 7 bases between. CDR3 region: CASSEGKSSYEQYF. For the CDR3, the DNA is TGTGCCAGCAGTGAAGGGAAGAGCTCCTACGAGCAGTACTTC. The full variable domain, with the rest looked up from reference TRBV2 and TRBJ2-7, is EPEVTQTPSHQVTQMGQEVILRCVPISNHLYFYWYRQILGQKVEFLVSFYNNEISEKSEIFDDQFSVERPDGSNFTLKIRSTKLEDSAMYFCASSEGKSSYEQYFGPGTRLTVT.

The rearrangement joins TRBV6-2 or TRBV6-3 to TRBJ2-1; D not resolved. V was cut by 5 bases and J by 7 bases, with 12 bases left in between. The CDR3 loop spans 13 amino acids. Germline V CDR1 and CDR2: MNHEY, SVGEGT. In DNA form, the CDR3 reads TGTGCCAGCAGTATACTTCCGGGTAATGAGCAGTTCTTC. It encodes CASSILPGNEQFF.

V usage is TRBV7-9 and J usage is TRBJ2-4; D remains unclear. This CDR3 has 13 residues. Per the germline V gene, CDR1 is SEHNR and CDR2 is FQNEAQ (reference sequence). Trimming stripped 3 bases from V and 1 base from J, with 4 bases between. The CDR3 DNA reads as TGTGCCAGCAGCTTCTCGGCCAAAAACATTCAGTACTTC. Translating it yields CASSFSAKNIQYF.

This clonotype occurred once. This chain connects TRBV27 to TRBJ2-7; TRBD2 agrees at 9 bases. Germline assignment: CDR1 MNHEY and CDR2 SMNVEV (reference sequence). This CDR3 is built from 14 residues. J gave up 5 bases and V 6 bases, and 8 bases lay outside the gene matches. The CDR3 DNA reads as TGTGCCAGCAGAAATAGCGGGAGTGCGAACGAGCAGTACTTC. Its translation is CASRNSGSANEQYF.

The V and J genes are TRBV11-2 and TRBJ1-2; D perhaps matches TRBD1 (5 bases). The CDR3 sequence is 15 residues long. Germline V gene data show CDR1 as SGHAT and CDR2 as FQNNGV. The V gene lost 1 base and the J gene lost 4 bases, with 13 bases spanning the gap. The CDR3 spells CASSLAGRERYGYTF. CDR3 in DNA: TGTGCCAGCAGCTTAGCCGGCAGGGAACGCTATGGCTACACCTTC.

V is TRBV29-1 and J is TRBJ2-1; 8 nucleotides align to TRBD2. Trimming cost V 1 base and J 7 bases; bases outside gene matches: 0. Germline CDR1 and CDR2: SQVTM and ANQGSEA. This CDR3 is 12 amino acids long. The CDR3 region has the DNA TGCAGCGTTGAAGCGGGAGGGAATGAGCAGTTCTTC. The encoded protein is CSVEAGGNEQFF.

The gene calls are TRBV29-1 and TRBJ2-7, with D possibly TRBD1 on 7 matching bases. This CDR3 contains 12 residues. From germline, CDR1 is SQVTM and CDR2 ANQGSEA. V lost 1 base to trimming and J lost 6 bases, with 10 bases between them. The CDR3 loop is CSVEGQGGEQYF. In DNA, the CDR3 is TGCAGCGTTGAAGGACAGGGAGGCGAGCAGTACTTC.

The CDR3 DNA follows: TGCGCCAGCAGCCAAGATGGGGGGGAGGCATCCTACAATGAGCAGTTCTTC. Protein sequence: CASSQDGGEASYNEQFF. The J gene is TRBJ2-1, the V gene TRBV4-3, with 7 bases lining up with TRBD2. Germline CDR1 is LGHNA and CDR2 is YSLEER. Trimming took 0 bases from V and 1 from J; bases not matched to a gene: 6. CDR3 length equals 17 residues.

The V gene is TRBV2, the J gene TRBJ1-2; D might be TRBD1 (6 bases). Germline loops: CDR1 SNHLY, CDR2 FYNNEI. This CDR3 contains 13 residues. Trimming removed 3 bases at V and 10 bases at J, with 15 bases between. The CDR3, as DNA: TGTGCCAGCAGTGACAGGGGCTGGAGTGACTACACCTTC. As protein: CASSDRGWSDYTF.

This clonotype has just one count. V usage is TRBV3-1 and J usage is TRBJ1-1; a possible D gene is TRBD1 (5 bases). This CDR3 is 11 amino acids long. V lost 8 bases to trimming and J lost 10 bases, with 14 bases between them. Per germline, CDR1 LGHDT and CDR2 YNNKEL (reference sequence). The CDR3, as DNA: TGTGCCAGCGGGGACTGGGTAGGAGCTTTCTTT. Translating it yields CASGDWVGAFF.

V is TRBV3-1 and J is TRBJ1-4, with D unclear. The CDR3 totals 15 residues. Germline V gene data show CDR1 as LGHDT and CDR2 as YNNKEL (reference sequence). V was shortened by 0 bases and J by 4 bases, with 9 bases between the two germline ends. CDR3 protein: CASSQEGRRNEKLFF. CDR3 sequence (DNA): TGTGCCAGCAGCCAAGAAGGCAGACGTAATGAAAAACTGTTTTTT.

The V and J genes are TRBV9 and TRBJ2-6, with D hard to call. Germline V gene lookup returns CDR1 SGDLS and CDR2 YYNGEE. Trimming cost V 3 bases and J 1 base, with 8 bases left between them. The CDR3 contains 15 residues. The CDR3 nucleotides are TGTGCCAGCAGCGAGGTACCGTCTGGGGCCAACGTCCTGACTTTC. Translated, it gives CASSEVPSGANVLTF.

DNA of the CDR3: TGCAGTGCTAGACTACAGGGTGAGACCCAGTACTTC. Amino acids: CSARLQGETQYF. The J gene is TRBJ2-5, the V gene TRBV20-1, with D possibly TRBD1 on 6 matching bases. The CDR3 totals 12 residues. The germline V and J ends were trimmed by 2 bases and 5 bases, with 9 bases remaining between them. Germline V gene data show CDR1 as DFQATT and CDR2 as SNEGSKA (reference sequence).